These 2 T cell receptor beta chains were sequenced from one sample in a study of human T cells and chemical hapten exposure. Stated time point: patch test 2, 6 weeks after DPC sensitization. Treatment denoted: therapeutic diphenylcyclopropenone sensitization with weekly scalp DPC. Each CDR3 protein gets one entry after TCRdb re-called the RACE reads with MiXCR. The profile shows some 150,000 distinct CDR3 sequences, approximately 10% of them singletons. The sequenced sample was whole blood, obtained in connection with sensitization to the hapten diphenylcyclopropenone (DPC). The receptors derive from a woman aged 45-59 years with alopecia areata. Some clones in this sample may be carry-over from other donors' samples.

This clonotype was found a few times. V is TRBV28 and J is TRBJ2-6; D gene uncertain. Trimming took 8 bases from V and 13 from J, leaving 12 bases between them. Germline V lookup: CDR1 MDHEN, CDR2 SYDVKM. The CDR3 loop spans 11 amino acids. CDR3 DNA: TGTGCCAGCGGCCTCCCGAGGGTCCTGACTTTC. It specifies CASGLPRVLTF.

J is TRBJ1-5 and V is TRBV28, with 11 bases matching TRBD1. The V and J ends lost 6 bases and 7 bases, in that order; junction bases with no gene match: 11. CDR1 MDHEN and CDR2 SYDVKM come from the germline V gene. The CDR3 consists of 16 residues. The CDR3 here is CASRRRTGGAGQPQHF. In nucleotides, the CDR3 is TGTGCCAGCAGGCGGCGGACAGGGGGCGCGGGACAGCCCCAGCATTTT.